This record covers a single TCR beta chain. TCRdb's copy holds only in-frame clones and misses some; the assay was immunoSEQ multiplex PCR. Here the sample spans about 54,000 clones, around 93% being singletons. These data belong to a study of OX40 agonist ivuxolimab in advanced cancers. Study details: Ivuxolimab, which is an agonistic anti-OX40 (CD134) antibody, was administered to the patients.

The CDR3 is 15 residues long. Germline V gene lookup returns CDR1 MNHEY and CDR2 SMNVEV (reference sequence). V was clipped by 2 bases and J by 5 bases, with 13 bases between them. Sequenced here: CD4+ or CD8+ T cells sorted from blood, sampled in a trial of the OX40 agonist ivuxolimab. J is TRBJ1-5 and V is TRBV27; TRBD1 is a possible D gene (5 bases). This sequence originates from an adult with an advanced solid tumor such as melanoma, head and neck, liver or kidney cancer. For the CDR3, the DNA is TGTGCCAGCAGTTTAACAGGCTGGGAATATCAGCCCCAGCATTTT. Residues: CASSLTGWEYQPQHF.